The present entry profiles one T cell receptor beta chain with its context. These data come from a study of shared clonotypes between healthy human individuals. Using immunoSEQ multiplex PCR, the repertoire was profiled, and TCRdb retains in-frame clones only, with some absent. The sample has about 2 million clones, 85% to 95% seen once. V lost 1 base to trimming and J lost 3 bases; unmatched junction nucleotides: 7. The CDR3 spans 16 residues. The germline CDR1 and CDR2 sequences are SGHTA and FQGNSA. The sequenced material came from naive CD4+ T cells sorted from blood. The subset: CD45RA+ positively selected. This chain links TRBV7-2 with TRBJ2-7, with 9 bases aligning to TRBD1. This clonotype originated in a man younger than 35 in good health. This CDR3 reads CASSLGGTGRDYEQYF. CDR3 DNA: TGTGCCAGCAGCTTAGGCGGGACAGGGAGAGACTACGAGCAGTACTTC.